A single sample is the source of the 26 T cell receptor beta chains below, sequenced in a study of prognosis after radiotherapy for stage I lung cancer. Multiplex PCR in two rounds served to amplify TCR beta CDR3 from genomic DNA. Every TRBV and TRBJ gene had its own specific primer in first-round PCR. Each CDR3 protein gets one entry after TCRdb re-called the multiplex PCR reads with MiXCR. The table records roughly 38,000 distinct CDR3 sequences, around a quarter of them present only once. The material sequenced was PBMCs, taken before or after stereotactic body radiation therapy (not recorded which). All receptors derive from a donor over 45 with non-small cell lung cancer.

This clonotype was observed many times. This sequence joins TRBV6-4 and TRBJ1-5, with 8 bases fitting TRBD1. CDR3 length: 18 residues. The J segment lost 0 bases and the V segment lost 5 bases, leaving 12 bases of the junction unmatched. Germline CDR1 is MRHNA and CDR2 is SNTAGT. CDR3 loop: CASSQRGQERYSNQPQHF. CDR3 DNA: TGTGCCAGCAGTCAACGGGGACAGGAACGCTATAGCAATCAGCCCCAGCATTTT.

This clonotype showed up many times. The chain uses TRBV28 and TRBJ2-5; TRBD1 aligns across 8 bases. CDR1 is MDHEN and CDR2 is SYDVKM in the germline V gene. CDR3 length: 16 amino acids. V trimming: 7 bases; J trimming: 5 bases; junction bases outside the gene matches: 15. The CDR3 loop reads CASNFNRGAVEETQYF. The CDR3 nucleotides are TGTGCCAGCAACTTCAACAGGGGGGCGGTTGAGGAGACCCAGTACTTC.

This clonotype was seen repeatedly, ten times or more. The rearrangement uses TRBV9 and TRBJ1-2; D is perhaps TRBD1 (5 bases). The CDR3 contains 16 residues. Deletions cut 4 bases from V and 5 bases from J, with 21 bases between. Germline assignment: CDR1 SGDLS and CDR2 YYNGEE. The CDR3 here is CASSQGDEGLGYGYTF. The DNA of the CDR3 is TGTGCCAGCAGCCAAGGGGACGAGGGGCTAGGGTATGGCTACACCTTC.

A word on this clonotype: With only one base between it and a far larger clone, this is likely a read error. The chain joins TRBV6-2 or TRBV6-3 to TRBJ1-1; perhaps TRBD1 as D (5 bases). CDR1 MNHEY and CDR2 SVGEGT come from the germline V gene. The CDR3 is 15 residues long. The CDR3 here is CASSYRGRGGTDAFF. CDR3 DNA sequence: TGTGCCAGCAGTTACAGGGGACGGGGAGGGACTGATGCTTTCTTT.

This clonotype was recorded a few times. A much bigger clone sits one base away, suggesting this may be a read error. The chain carries TRBV5-1 and TRBJ2-1, with D unclear. The CDR3 contains 13 residues. Germline loops: CDR1 SGHRS, CDR2 YFSETQ. CDR3: CASSFRLADEQLF. The CDR3 DNA reads TGCGCCAGCAGCTTTAGATTAGCCGATGAGCAGCTCTTC. The complete variable domain, with remaining parts taken from reference TRBV5-1 and TRBJ2-1, reads KAGVTQTPRYLIKTRGQQVTLSCSPISGHRSVSWYQQTPGQGLQFLFEYFSETQRNKGNFPGRFSGRQFSNSRSEMNVSTLELGDSALYLCASSFRLADEQLFGPGTRLTVL.

Of note for this clonotype: One base separates it from a far larger clone, so it is likely a read error. This chain joins TRBV6-1 and TRBJ2-5; 7 bases align to TRBD1. Germline CDR1 MNHNS, CDR2 SASEGT. This CDR3 has 13 residues. The DNA of the CDR3 is TGTGCCGGGGGACAGCCGTACCAAGAGACCGAGTACTTC. It yields the protein CAGGQPYQETEYF.

This clonotype was detected only a few times. This clone may be a read error of a much larger clone one base away. The chain has TRBV11-2 and TRBJ2-2; D ambiguous. The CDR3 is 12 residues long. The germline V gene has CDR1 SGHAT and CDR2 FQNNGV. The CDR3 here is CVSSATSRELFF. CDR3 nucleotides: TGTGTCAGCAGCGCTACTTCGCGGGAGCTGTTTTTT.

This clonotype was detected many times. The chain has TRBV20-1 and TRBJ2-7; possible D gene TRBD1, 5 bases. With 3 bases removed from V and 0 bases from J, the gap between germline ends came to 15 bases. The V gene's germline CDR1 is DFQATT and CDR2 SNEGSKA (reference sequence). CDR3 length: 15 amino acids. Here the CDR3 reads CSASTYRKSSYEQYF. CDR3 DNA: TGCAGTGCTAGCACCTACAGGAAGAGCTCCTACGAGCAGTACTTC.

Within the sample, this clonotype is medium-sized. This chain connects TRBV20-1 to TRBJ2-7; possible D gene TRBD1, 6 bases. The germline gives CDR1 DFQATT, CDR2 SNEGSKA (reference sequence). This CDR3 spans 15 amino acids. With 1 base removed from V and 2 bases from J, the gap between germline ends came to 15 bases. The CDR3 reads CSARGTDRSTYEQYF. The CDR3, as DNA: TGCAGTGCTAGAGGAACTGACAGGAGCACCTACGAGCAGTACTTC.

This clonotype has a count of ten or more. The rearrangement links TRBV12-3 or TRBV12-4 to TRBJ2-3; TRBD1 might be the D (6 bases). V lost 6 bases and J lost 3, with 13 bases in between. CDR3 length: 14 residues. In DNA, the CDR3 is TGTGCCAGCAGGCGGTCGACAGGAACAGATACGCAGTATTTT. The encoded protein is CASRRSTGTDTQYF.

The genes are TRBV11-1 and TRBJ2-7; 8 nucleotides align to TRBD2. Unmatched junction bases numbered 7, after V lost 3 bases and J lost 3 bases. Germline V gene data show CDR1 as SGHAT and CDR2 as FQDESV (reference sequence). The CDR3 is made up of 15 amino acids. CDR3 amino acids: CASSLGLAGLYEQYF. In DNA form, the CDR3 reads TGTGCCAGCAGCTTGGGTCTAGCGGGCCTCTACGAGCAGTACTTC.

This clonotype has a count of ten or more. The chain combines TRBV30 with TRBJ2-3, with D uncertain. CDR3 length equals 16 residues. Trimming took 5 bases from V and 0 from J, leaving 18 bases between them. Germline CDR1 reads GTSNPN; CDR2 reads SVGIG (reference sequence). This CDR3 is CAWAPPGRISTDTQYF. DNA for the CDR3: TGTGCCTGGGCACCCCCCGGACGGATTAGCACAGATACGCAGTATTTT.

On this clonotype itself: A read error likely explains this, since a far larger clone differs by one base. The chain uses TRBV6-5 and TRBJ1-1; 8 bases are a match to TRBD1. Germline CDR1 and CDR2: MNHEY and SVGAGI. The CDR3 is 15 amino acids. CDR3 protein: CASSYQGARNNEAFF. In DNA form, the CDR3 reads TGTGCCAGCAGTTACCAGGGGGCGCGGAACAATGAAGCTTTCTTT.

In regard to this clonotype: This sequence may be a read error, since a much larger clone differs from it by one base. V is TRBV28 and J is TRBJ1-2; D unclear. Germline V CDR1 and CDR2: MDHEN, SYDVKM. Trimming cost V 6 bases and J 4 bases, with 18 bases left between them. There are 15 residues in the CDR3. The chain's CDR3 is CASRAGSEGFYGYTF. The CDR3 DNA sequence: TGTGCCAGCAGGGCGGGCAGTGAAGGGTTCTATGGCTACACCTTC.

This clonotype was recorded many times. CDR3 sequence: CASSQTSGGAAGANVLTF. The CDR3 DNA reads TGCGCCAGCAGCCAAACTAGCGGGGGGGCCGCTGGGGCCAACGTCCTGACTTTC. The rearrangement joins TRBV4-1 to TRBJ2-6; 13 bases fit TRBD2. V lost 2 bases and J lost 2; bases outside the gene matches: 3. Germline values: CDR1 MGHRA, CDR2 YSYEKL. CDR3 size: 18 residues.

This clonotype was observed many times. V usage is TRBV27 and J usage is TRBJ1-2; no reliable D call. This CDR3 region has 13 residues. V lost 4 bases to trimming and J lost 3 bases, with 9 bases between them. Germline V gene data show CDR1 as MNHEY and CDR2 as SMNVEV (reference sequence). The DNA of the CDR3 is TGTGCCAGCAGTTGGGTGACGGACTATGGCTACACCTTC. As protein: CASSWVTDYGYTF.

In this sample, this clonotype turned up many times. This chain connects TRBV5-5 to TRBJ2-7; D tentatively fits TRBD1 or TRBD2 (5 bases each). The V and J ends lost 5 bases and 5 bases respectively, with 17 bases between them. Germline CDR1 is SGHKS and CDR2 is YYEKEE (reference sequence). There are 14 residues in the CDR3. The CDR3, as DNA: TGTGCCAGCAGTCGAGGGGATGGTGTCCACGAGCAGTACTTC. Translation gives CASSRGDGVHEQYF.

Many counts were recorded for this clonotype. V usage is TRBV28 and J usage is TRBJ1-1, with D hard to call. In germline, CDR1 is MDHEN, CDR2 SYDVKM. This CDR3 is 15 amino acids long. V lost 2 bases and J 4 bases, leaving 14 bases between the germline ends. As DNA, the CDR3 is TGTGCCAGCAGTTTAGTTCCGCATACCAGCACTGAAGCTTTCTTT. Its translation is CASSLVPHTSTEAFF. Looking up the rest from reference TRBV28 and TRBJ1-1 gives the full variable domain: DVKVTQSSRYLVKRTGEKVFLECVQDMDHENMFWYRQDPGLGLRLIYFSYDVKMKEKGDIPEGYSVSREKKERFSLILESASTNQTSMYLCASSLVPHTSTEAFFGQGTRLTVV.

Many counts were recorded for this clonotype. The chain employs TRBV19 and TRBJ2-5; D is possibly TRBD1 or TRBD2 (7 bases each). The CDR3 totals 17 residues. V was pared by 4 bases and J by 2 bases, with 20 bases between. The germline CDR1 and CDR2 sequences are LNHDA and SQIVND (reference sequence). CDR3 protein: CASSNLGRDSPQETQYF. CDR3 DNA: TGTGCCAGTAGTAACCTTGGGAGGGACAGCCCTCAAGAGACCCAGTACTTC.

On this clonotype: Since a much larger clone is just one base distant, this may be a read error. CDR3 sequence: CVSSPKLRFGNIQYF. DNA of the CDR3: TGTGTCAGCAGCCCGAAGCTGCGGTTTGGAAACATTCAGTACTTC. The chain employs TRBV7-9 and TRBJ2-4; no clear D gene. This CDR3 has 15 amino acids. Germline V gives CDR1 SEHNR, CDR2 FQNEAQ (reference sequence).

The sample holds many counts of this clonotype. The junction departs from germline at one end; a sequencing error may be responsible. The chain couples TRBV3-1 to TRBJ2-1; possibly TRBD2 for D (6 bases). CDR3 length: 17 amino acids. Germline V lookup: CDR1 LGHDT, CDR2 YNNKEL (reference sequence). This CDR3 reads CASSPPEGRTRSRMQVF. The DNA for the CDR3 is TGTGCCAGCAGCCCACCCGAGGGGAGGACACGTAGCCGGATGCAGGTCTTC.

This clonotype was counted between two and nine times. The chain combines TRBV20-1 with TRBJ2-7; 13 bases fit TRBD2. After removal of 6 bases from V and 2 bases from J, the junction contained 10 bases not matched to a gene. This CDR3 is 16 amino acids long. Germline V gene sequence: CDR1 DFQATT, CDR2 SNEGSKA (reference sequence). The CDR3 sequence: CSATTGTSGATYEQYF. For the CDR3, the DNA is TGCAGTGCCACGACCGGGACTAGCGGGGCGACCTACGAGCAGTACTTC.

In its sample, this clonotype was seen many times. The V gene is TRBV5-1, the J gene TRBJ1-1, with D hard to call. The CDR3 contains 14 residues. Trimming took 4 bases from V and 3 from J, leaving 13 bases between them. Germline CDR1 is SGHRS and CDR2 is YFSETQ. The CDR3 DNA reads as TGCGCCAGCAGCCAAACCGATGTCTACACTGAAGCTTTCTTT. Its protein is CASSQTDVYTEAFF.

The table lists this clonotype with many counts. The chain combines TRBV9 with TRBJ1-5; D gene uncertain. This CDR3 region has 15 residues. V was cut by 4 bases and J by 5 bases, with 16 bases left in between. Germline V CDR1 and CDR2: SGDLS, YYNGEE. The CDR3: CASSQAGRMDQPQHF. CDR3 sequence (DNA): TGTGCCAGCAGCCAGGCGGGGAGAATGGATCAGCCCCAGCATTTT.

This clonotype was recorded many times. This chain joins TRBV6-5 and TRBJ1-2; 9 bases map to TRBD1. CDR1 is MNHEY, CDR2 SVGAGI, per germline. The junction had 7 bases not matched to a gene; V was cut back by 0 bases and J by 2 bases. This CDR3 region has 17 residues. The CDR3 loop is CASSYSIYGTGNYGYTF. In DNA form, the CDR3 reads TGTGCCAGCAGTTACTCGATATACGGGACAGGGAACTATGGCTACACCTTC.

A note on this clonotype: This likely came from a read error, as a far larger clone is one base away. The gene calls are TRBV6-5 and TRBJ2-1, with 12 bases matching TRBD2. This CDR3 spans 13 amino acids. Germline CDR1 and CDR2: MNHEY and SVGAGI. After removal of 9 bases from V and 7 bases from J, the junction contained 4 bases not matched to a gene. The CDR3 here is CARRLAGVNEQFF. Written as DNA, the CDR3 is TGTGCCAGGAGACTAGCGGGAGTAAATGAGCAGTTCTTC.